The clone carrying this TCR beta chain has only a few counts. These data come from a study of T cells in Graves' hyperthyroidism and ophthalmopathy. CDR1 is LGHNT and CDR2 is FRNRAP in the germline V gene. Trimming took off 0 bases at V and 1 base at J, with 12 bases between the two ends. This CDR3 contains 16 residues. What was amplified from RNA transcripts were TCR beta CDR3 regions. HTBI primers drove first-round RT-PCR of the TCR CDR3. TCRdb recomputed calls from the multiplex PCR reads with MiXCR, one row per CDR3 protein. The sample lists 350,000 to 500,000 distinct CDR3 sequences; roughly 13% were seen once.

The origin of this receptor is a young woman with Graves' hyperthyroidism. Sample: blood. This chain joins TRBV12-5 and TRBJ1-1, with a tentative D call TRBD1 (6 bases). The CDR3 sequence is CASGLVTGRPNTEAFF. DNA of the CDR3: TGTGCTAGTGGTTTGGTAACAGGGCGCCCGAACACTGAAGCTTTCTTT.